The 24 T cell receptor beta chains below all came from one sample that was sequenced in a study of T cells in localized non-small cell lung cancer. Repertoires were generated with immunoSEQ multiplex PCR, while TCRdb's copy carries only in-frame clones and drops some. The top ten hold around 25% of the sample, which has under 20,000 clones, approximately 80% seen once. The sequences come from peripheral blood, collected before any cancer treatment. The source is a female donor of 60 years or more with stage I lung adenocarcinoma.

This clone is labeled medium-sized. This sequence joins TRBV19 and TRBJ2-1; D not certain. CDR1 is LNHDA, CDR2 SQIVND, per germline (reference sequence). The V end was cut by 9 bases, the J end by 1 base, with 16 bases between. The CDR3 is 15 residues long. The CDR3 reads CASSPTESSYNEQFF. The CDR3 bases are TGTGCCAGCTCCCCCACAGAATCTTCCTACAATGAGCAGTTCTTC.

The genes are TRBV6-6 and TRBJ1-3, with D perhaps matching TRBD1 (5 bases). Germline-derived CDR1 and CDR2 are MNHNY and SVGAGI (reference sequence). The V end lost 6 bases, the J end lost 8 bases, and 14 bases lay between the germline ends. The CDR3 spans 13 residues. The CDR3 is CASRPPPGDTIYF. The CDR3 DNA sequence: TGTGCCAGCAGGCCTCCCCCGGGGGACACCATATATTTT.

CDR3 sequence reads: CASSIGLTSGGSDTQYF. The CDR3 DNA is TGTGCCAGTAGTATAGGCTTGACTAGCGGGGGATCAGATACGCAGTATTTT. The chain carries TRBV19 and TRBJ2-3, with 12 bases identical to TRBD2. The CDR3 runs to 17 residues. V shed 1 base and J 4 bases; nucleotides not matched to a gene: 6. CDR1 LNHDA and CDR2 SQIVND come from the germline V gene (reference sequence).

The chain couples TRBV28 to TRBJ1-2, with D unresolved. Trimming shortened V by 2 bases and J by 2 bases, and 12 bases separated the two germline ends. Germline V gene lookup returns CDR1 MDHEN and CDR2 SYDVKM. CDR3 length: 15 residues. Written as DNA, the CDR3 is TGTGCCAGCAGTTTACTCCTCCGAGCCAACTATGGCTACACCTTC. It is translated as CASSLLLRANYGYTF.

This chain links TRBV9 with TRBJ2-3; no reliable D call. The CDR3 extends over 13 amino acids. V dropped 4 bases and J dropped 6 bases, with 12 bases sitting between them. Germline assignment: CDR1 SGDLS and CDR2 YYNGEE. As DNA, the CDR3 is TGTGCCAGCAGCTCCTCGACTGCCGATACGCAGTATTTT. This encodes CASSSSTADTQYF.

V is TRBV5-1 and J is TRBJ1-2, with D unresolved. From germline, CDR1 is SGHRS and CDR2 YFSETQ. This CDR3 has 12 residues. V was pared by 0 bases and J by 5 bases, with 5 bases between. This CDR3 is CASSLGEYGYTF. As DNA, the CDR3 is TGCGCCAGCAGCTTGGGAGAGTATGGCTACACCTTC.

For the CDR3, the DNA is TGTGCCAGCAGCTTGGTTCAGGGGCTGGGAGATACGCAGTATTTT. This codes for CASSLVQGLGDTQYF. The chain employs TRBV5-4 and TRBJ2-3; TRBD1 is a possible D gene (6 bases). CDR1 is SGHNT and CDR2 is YYREEE in the germline V gene (reference sequence). The CDR3 extends over 15 amino acids. Trimming took 0 bases from V and 5 from J, leaving 13 bases between them.

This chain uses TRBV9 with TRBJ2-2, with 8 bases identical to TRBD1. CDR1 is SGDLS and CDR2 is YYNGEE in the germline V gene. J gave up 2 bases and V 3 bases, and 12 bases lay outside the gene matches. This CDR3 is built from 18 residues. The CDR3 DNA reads TGTGCCAGCAGCGGGACCACCTCGGACAGGGAAAACACCGGGGAGCTGTTTTTT. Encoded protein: CASSGTTSDRENTGELFF.

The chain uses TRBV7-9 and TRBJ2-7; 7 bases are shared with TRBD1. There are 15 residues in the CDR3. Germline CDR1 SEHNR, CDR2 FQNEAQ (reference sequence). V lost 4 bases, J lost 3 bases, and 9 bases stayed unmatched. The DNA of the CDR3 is TGTGCCAGCAGCTCTTCGTACAGGGGAGTCTACGAGCAGTACTTC. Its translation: CASSSSYRGVYEQYF. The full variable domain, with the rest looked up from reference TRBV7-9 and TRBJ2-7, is DTGVSQNPRHKITKRGQNVTFRCDPISEHNRLYWYRQTLGQGPEFLTYFQNEAQLEKSRLLSDRFSAERPKGSFSTLEIQRTEQGDSAMYLCASSSSYRGVYEQYFGPGTRLTVT.

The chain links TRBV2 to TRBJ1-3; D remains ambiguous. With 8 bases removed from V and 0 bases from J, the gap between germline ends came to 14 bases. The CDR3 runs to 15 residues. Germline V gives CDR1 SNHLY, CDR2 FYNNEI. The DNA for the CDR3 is TGTGCCAGCCGACCTCCCGCTTCCTCTGGAAACACCATATATTTT. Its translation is CASRPPASSGNTIYF.

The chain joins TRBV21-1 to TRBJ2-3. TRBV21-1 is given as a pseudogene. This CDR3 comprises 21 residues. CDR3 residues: CASSKSRGSQENSKWTDTQYF. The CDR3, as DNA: TGTGCCAGCAGCAAATCCCGAGGAAGTCAGGAAAATAGCAAGTGGACAGATACGCAGTATTTT.

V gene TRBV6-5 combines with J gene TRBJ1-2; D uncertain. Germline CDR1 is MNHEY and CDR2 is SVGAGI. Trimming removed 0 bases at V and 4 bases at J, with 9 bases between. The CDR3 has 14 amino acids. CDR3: CASSYSQASYGYTF. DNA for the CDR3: TGTGCCAGCAGTTACTCCCAGGCCTCCTATGGCTACACCTTC.

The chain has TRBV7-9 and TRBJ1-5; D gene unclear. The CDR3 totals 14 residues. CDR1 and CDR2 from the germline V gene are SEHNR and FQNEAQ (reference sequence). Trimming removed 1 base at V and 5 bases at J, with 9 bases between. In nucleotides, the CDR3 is TGTGCCAGCAGCTTAGGGTCGGATGATCAGCCCCAGCATTTT. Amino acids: CASSLGSDDQPQHF.

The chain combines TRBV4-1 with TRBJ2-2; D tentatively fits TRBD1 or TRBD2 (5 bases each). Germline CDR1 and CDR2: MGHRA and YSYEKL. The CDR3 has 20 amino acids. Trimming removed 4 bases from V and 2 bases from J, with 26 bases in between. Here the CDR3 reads CASSRGVLTGPLLNTGELFF. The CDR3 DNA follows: TGCGCCAGCAGCCGAGGGGTCCTAACAGGCCCCCTTCTCAACACCGGGGAGCTGTTTTTT.

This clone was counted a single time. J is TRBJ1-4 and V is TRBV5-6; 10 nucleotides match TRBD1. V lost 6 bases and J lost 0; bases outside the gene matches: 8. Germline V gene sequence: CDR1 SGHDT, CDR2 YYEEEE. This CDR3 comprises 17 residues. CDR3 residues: CASTFFGTGATNEKLFF. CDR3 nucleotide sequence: TGTGCCAGCACCTTCTTTGGGACAGGGGCAACTAATGAAAAACTGTTTTTT.

In DNA form, the CDR3 reads TGTGCGTTCGGCCGTGTTGCGGGGTTCGGGGAGCTGTTTTTT. Encoded protein: CAFGRVAGFGELFF. V usage is TRBV30 and J usage is TRBJ2-2; tentatively, D is TRBD2 (6 bases). The length of the CDR3 is 14 residues. Germline V gene lookup returns CDR1 GTSNPN and CDR2 SVGIG (reference sequence).

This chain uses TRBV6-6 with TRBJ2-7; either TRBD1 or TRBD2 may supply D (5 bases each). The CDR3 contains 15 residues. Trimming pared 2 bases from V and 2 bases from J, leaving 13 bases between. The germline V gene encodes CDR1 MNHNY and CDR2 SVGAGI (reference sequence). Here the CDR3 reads CASSYEGTKPYEQYF. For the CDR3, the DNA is TGTGCCAGCAGTTACGAAGGGACCAAACCCTACGAGCAGTACTTC.

In DNA form, the CDR3 reads TGTGCCAGCAGTGTGGAAAGGGATGAAACCTTC. It translates to CASSVERDETF. V gene TRBV2 combines with J gene TRBJ1-2; D call uncertain. The germline CDR1 and CDR2 sequences are SNHLY and FYNNEI. This CDR3 region has 11 residues. The V and J ends lost 4 bases and 14 bases respectively, with 14 bases between them.

The CDR3 nucleotides are TGTGCCACCCGGGACTCCAGGCTCCCCTATGGCTACACCTTC. Its translation: CATRDSRLPYGYTF. The rearrangement uses TRBV2 and TRBJ1-2, with D possibly being TRBD1 (5 bases). This CDR3 is built from 14 residues. Per germline, CDR1 SNHLY and CDR2 FYNNEI. V was pared by 10 bases and J by 4 bases, with 19 bases between.

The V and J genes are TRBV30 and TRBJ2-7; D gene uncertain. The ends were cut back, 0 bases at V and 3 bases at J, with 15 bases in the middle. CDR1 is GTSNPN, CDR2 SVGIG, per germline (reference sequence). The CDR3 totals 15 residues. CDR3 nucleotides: TGTGCCTGGAGTGTAATGCGGCGGTCCCTCTACGAGCAGTACTTC. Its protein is CAWSVMRRSLYEQYF.

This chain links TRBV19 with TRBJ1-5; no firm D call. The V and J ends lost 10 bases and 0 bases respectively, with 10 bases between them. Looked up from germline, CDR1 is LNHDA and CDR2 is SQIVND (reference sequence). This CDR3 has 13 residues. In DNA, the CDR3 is TGTGCCACGGGCCCCAATAGCAATCAGCCCCAGCATTTT. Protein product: CATGPNSNQPQHF.

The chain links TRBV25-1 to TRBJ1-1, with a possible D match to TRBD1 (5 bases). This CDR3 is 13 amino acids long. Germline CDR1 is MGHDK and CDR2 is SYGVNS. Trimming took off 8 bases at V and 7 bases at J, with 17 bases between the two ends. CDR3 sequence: CASQGQNSVEAFF. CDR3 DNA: TGTGCCAGCCAGGGCCAAAATTCGGTTGAAGCTTTCTTT.

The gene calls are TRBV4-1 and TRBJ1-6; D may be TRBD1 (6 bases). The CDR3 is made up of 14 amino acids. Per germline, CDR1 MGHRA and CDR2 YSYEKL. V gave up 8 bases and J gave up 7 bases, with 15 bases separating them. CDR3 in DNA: TGCGCCAGCCGAAGTACAGGGAGCAATTCACCCCTCCACTTT. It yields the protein CASRSTGSNSPLHF.

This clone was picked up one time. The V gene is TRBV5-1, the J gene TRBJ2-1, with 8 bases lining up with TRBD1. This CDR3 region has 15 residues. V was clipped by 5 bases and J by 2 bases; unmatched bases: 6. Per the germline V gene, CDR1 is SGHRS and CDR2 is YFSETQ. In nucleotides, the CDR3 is TGCGCCAGCAGTCTACAGGGGGAAGCCTACAATGAGCAGTTCTTC. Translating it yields CASSLQGEAYNEQFF.